The rows below give T cell receptor beta chains drawn from one sample of a study of circulating and synovial CD4+ cells in juvenile arthritis. Data came from immunoSEQ multiplex PCR; TCRdb stores just in-frame clones and leaves some out. The sample consists of about 33,000 clones, around 96% of them appearing once. Specimen: CD4+ T cells from blood. The receptors stem from a human donor with juvenile idiopathic arthritis. Each CDR3 is given with its conserved first and last residue. A D gene is named only where the DNA matches it firmly.

DNA	CDR3	length	V	D	J
TGTGCCAGCAGTCGGGTGGGACAGGCGTCCTACGAGCAGTACTTC	CASSRVGQASYEQYF	15	TRBV28	TRBD1	TRBJ2-7
TGTGCCAGCAGCCAGGGCGGGAGTAGGAGGTCCTACGAGCAGTACTTC	CASSQGGSRRSYEQYF	16	TRBV28	TRBD2	TRBJ2-7
TGTGCCAGCAGCCTCCGGGACAGGGGCACTGAAGCTTTCTTT	CASSLRDRGTEAFF	14	TRBV7-2	TRBD1	TRBJ1-1
TGCGCCAGCAGCCAACCCTTCGTGAGACAGGGGCGAAACTATGGCTACACCTTC	CASSQPFVRQGRNYGYTF	18	TRBV4-1	TRBD1	TRBJ1-2
TGTGCCACCAGCGGGACTTTAAGCTCCTACGAGCAGTACTTC	CATSGTLSSYEQYF	14	TRBV15	NA	TRBJ2-7
TGTGCCAGCAGTTTAAGGATCGGAACAGGGGCGTCCTATCAGCCCCAGCATTTT	CASSLRIGTGASYQPQHF	18	TRBV27	TRBD1	TRBJ1-5
TGTGCCAGCACCCCCTTGGGGGGGCCAAATGAAGCTTTCTTT	CASTPLGGPNEAFF	14	TRBV28	NA	TRBJ1-1
TGTGCCAGCAGCTTAGGGGCCGGGACAGCCTCTACCTATGGCTACACCTTC	CASSLGAGTASTYGYTF	17	TRBV13	TRBD1	TRBJ1-2
TGTGCCAGCAGTTCCCTGACAGGGAACACTGAAGCTTTCTTT	CASSSLTGNTEAFF	14	TRBV6-5	NA	TRBJ1-1
TGTGCCAGCAGCTTAGCGTTAGGAGGCAATCAGCCCCAGCATTTT	CASSLALGGNQPQHF	15	TRBV7-2	NA	TRBJ1-5
TGTGCCAGCAGCCGAGACATCAAAGAGACCCAGTACTTC	CASSRDIKETQYF	13	TRBV7-6	NA	TRBJ2-5